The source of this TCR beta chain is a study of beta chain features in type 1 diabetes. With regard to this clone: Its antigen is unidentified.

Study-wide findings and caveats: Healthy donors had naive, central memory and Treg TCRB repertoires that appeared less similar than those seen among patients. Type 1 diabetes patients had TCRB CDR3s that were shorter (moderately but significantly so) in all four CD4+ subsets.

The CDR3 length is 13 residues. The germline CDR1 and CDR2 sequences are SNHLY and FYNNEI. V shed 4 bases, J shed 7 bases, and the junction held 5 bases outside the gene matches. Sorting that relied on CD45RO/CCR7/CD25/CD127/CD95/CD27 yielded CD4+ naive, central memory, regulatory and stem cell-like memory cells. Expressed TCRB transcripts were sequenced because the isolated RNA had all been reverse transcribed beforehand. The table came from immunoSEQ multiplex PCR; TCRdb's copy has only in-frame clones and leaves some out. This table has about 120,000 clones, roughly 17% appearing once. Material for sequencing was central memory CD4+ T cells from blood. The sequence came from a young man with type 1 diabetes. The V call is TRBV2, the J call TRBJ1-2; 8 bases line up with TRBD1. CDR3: CASSVGQGVGYTF. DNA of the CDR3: TGTGCCAGCAGTGTTGGACAGGGAGTTGGCTACACCTTC.